This T cell receptor beta chain was identified in a study of cytomegalovirus exposure and HLA in healthy donors. V was trimmed by 5 bases and J by 2 bases, leaving 10 bases between them. CDR3 length: 13 residues. Per the germline V gene, CDR1 is MDHEN and CDR2 is SYDVKM. The primer mix had 60 Vbeta and 13 Jbeta primers. Clones were read by immunoSEQ multiplex PCR, and TCRdb kept only the in-frame ones, dropping some. The repertoire holds 100,000 to 150,000 clones, with around 81% as singletons. The sequencing sample was made of PBMCs. The chain couples TRBV28 to TRBJ2-7; TRBD2 is a possible D gene (5 bases). The source is a woman between 50 and 59 years old in good health and CMV-seronegative. The CDR3 region is CASSILGTYEQYF. CDR3 nucleotides: TGTGCCAGCAGTATACTAGGGACCTACGAGCAGTACTTC.